A selection of T cell receptor beta chains follows, all from one sample in a study of T cell responses to AZD1222 COVID-19 vaccine. The data were produced by immunoSEQ multiplex PCR, yet TCRdb's version contains in-frame clones alone and is incomplete. The sample includes about 180,000 clones, 88% of them seen just once. The material was peripheral blood, obtained 28 days after the second AZD1222 dose. The receptors here all came from an adult who received the AZD1222 COVID-19 vaccine. Both conserved end residues are part of each CDR3. The order of the fields is D gene, V gene, J gene, clone size, CDR3 DNA, CDR3 protein. The D gene is left open where the match is weak. Clone size is given for some rows only: seen once, a few or many times, or a class if the clone is expanded.

d_call: .
v_call: TRBV4-3
j_call: TRBJ1-2
clone_size: .
cdr3_nt: TGCGCCAGCAGCCAAGTCCCGGGGGCGGGTAGTGGCTACACCTTC
cdr3_aa: CASSQVPGAGSGYTF

d_call: TRBD1
v_call: TRBV19
j_call: TRBJ1-5
clone_size: .
cdr3_nt: TGTGCCAGTAGCCCCCGACAGGGGATGAGGGGCAATCAGCCCCAGCATTTT
cdr3_aa: CASSPRQGMRGNQPQHF

d_call: .
v_call: TRBV5-1
j_call: TRBJ2-2
clone_size: .
cdr3_nt: TGCGCCAGCAGCTTGAGGCAGGGACCCGGGGAGCTGTTTTTT
cdr3_aa: CASSLRQGPGELFF

d_call: .
v_call: TRBV5-1
j_call: TRBJ1-1
clone_size: .
cdr3_nt: TGCGCCAGCAGCGTATCTATTAACACTGAAGCTTTCTTT
cdr3_aa: CASSVSINTEAFF

d_call: .
v_call: TRBV30
j_call: TRBJ1-1
clone_size: .
cdr3_nt: TGTGCCTGGAGTGTAGCCCTGAGCACTGAAGCTTTCTTT
cdr3_aa: CAWSVALSTEAFF

d_call: .
v_call: TRBV4-1
j_call: TRBJ1-4
clone_size: .
cdr3_nt: TGCGCCAGCAGCCAAGATCGCTCGGACAGTCCTCTTGGGGAAAAACTGTTTTTT
cdr3_aa: CASSQDRSDSPLGEKLFF

d_call: .
v_call: TRBV5-5
j_call: TRBJ1-6
clone_size: .
cdr3_nt: TGTGCCAGCAGCTCCTCAGTAAGCTCCTATAATTCACCCCTCCACTTT
cdr3_aa: CASSSSVSSYNSPLHF

d_call: TRBD1
v_call: TRBV3-1/TRBV3-2
j_call: TRBJ1-4
clone_size: .
cdr3_nt: TGTGCCAGCAGCCAAGATTCGCAGGGGGATGAAAAACTGTTTTTT
cdr3_aa: CASSQDSQGDEKLFF

d_call: .
v_call: TRBV5-1
j_call: TRBJ2-3
clone_size: .
cdr3_nt: TGCGCCAGCAGCGCAGGGTATAGGGTGGACACAGATACGCAGTATTTT
cdr3_aa: CASSAGYRVDTDTQYF

d_call: .
v_call: TRBV21-1
j_call: TRBJ1-2
clone_size: .
cdr3_nt: TGTGCCAGCAGCAAAGCTCAGGAAAGCCCGCCCTTCTATGGCTACACCTTC
cdr3_aa: CASSKAQESPPFYGYTF

d_call: .
v_call: TRBV30
j_call: TRBJ2-3
clone_size: .
cdr3_nt: TGTGCCTGGACGGCGGGCACAGATACGCAGTATTTT
cdr3_aa: CAWTAGTDTQYF

d_call: .
v_call: TRBV7-2
j_call: TRBJ1-1
clone_size: once
cdr3_nt: TGTGCCAGCAGCTTACAAGTTGGGAGGGGCACTGAAGCTTTCTTT
cdr3_aa: CASSLQVGRGTEAFF

d_call: .
v_call: TRBV7-6
j_call: TRBJ2-1
clone_size: once
cdr3_nt: TGTGCCAGCAGCCTCGGGACCAACCAATACAATGAGCAGTTCTTC
cdr3_aa: CASSLGTNQYNEQFF

d_call: .
v_call: TRBV5-1
j_call: TRBJ2-1
clone_size: .
cdr3_nt: TGCGCCAGCAGCCCCGACTGGGGATATAGCTCCTACAATGAGCAGTTCTTC
cdr3_aa: CASSPDWGYSSYNEQFF

d_call: .
v_call: TRBV10-2
j_call: TRBJ2-2
clone_size: once
cdr3_nt: TGCGCCAGCACGGTTCTGCGGGGGCCGGGGACCGGGGAGCTGTTTTTT
cdr3_aa: CASTVLRGPGTGELFF